The clone carrying this T cell receptor beta chain showed up just a few times. The antigen remains undetermined. TCRdb re-called the RT-PCR reads with MiXCR, one entry per CDR3 protein. This sample has about 800,000 distinct CDR3 sequences, with 20% to 25% found just once. These data belong to a study of response to subunit inactivated influenza vaccine. General study findings and limits: Authors suggested that a seasonal influenza vaccination recruits few new T cells each time.

V shed 5 bases and J shed 1 base, with 14 bases lying between them. The V gene's germline CDR1 is LGHNA and CDR2 YSLEER. The CDR3 sequence is 15 residues long. The gene calls are TRBV4-3 and TRBJ1-1, with D possibly being TRBD1 (6 bases). This specimen consisted of PBMCs from blood, obtained about 5 days after vaccination. This clonotype originated in a middle-aged man who received an inactivated influenza vaccine. The CDR3 protein is CASSIKGGRNTEAFF. The CDR3 DNA reads as TGCGCCAGCAGCATAAAAGGGGGGAGGAACACTGAAGCTTTCTTT.